This T cell receptor (beta chain) was documented in a study of shared clonotypes between healthy human individuals. Recent vaccinations or acute infections were absent in the healthy HIV-negative adult donors. This clone has only one observation. Assay: immunoSEQ multiplex PCR; the TCRdb copy retains only in-frame clones and omits some. The repertoire has approximately 2.5 million clones, approximately 90% of them found once; the top ten carry over 0.12%. Sequencing was performed on naive CD4+ T cells sorted from blood. The subset denotes: CD45RA+ positively selected. The TCR comes from a man aged 18 to 29 in good health.

In DNA form, the CDR3 reads TGTGCCAGCATAGCGGGGGCCAGTGTTACGCAGTATTTT. Translating gives CASIAGASVTQYF. The rearrangement links TRBV2 to TRBJ2-3; 9 bases align to TRBD2. The V segment lost 7 bases and the J segment 8 bases; nucleotides outside the gene matches: 7. Germline values: CDR1 SNHLY, CDR2 FYNNEI. This CDR3 is built from 13 residues.